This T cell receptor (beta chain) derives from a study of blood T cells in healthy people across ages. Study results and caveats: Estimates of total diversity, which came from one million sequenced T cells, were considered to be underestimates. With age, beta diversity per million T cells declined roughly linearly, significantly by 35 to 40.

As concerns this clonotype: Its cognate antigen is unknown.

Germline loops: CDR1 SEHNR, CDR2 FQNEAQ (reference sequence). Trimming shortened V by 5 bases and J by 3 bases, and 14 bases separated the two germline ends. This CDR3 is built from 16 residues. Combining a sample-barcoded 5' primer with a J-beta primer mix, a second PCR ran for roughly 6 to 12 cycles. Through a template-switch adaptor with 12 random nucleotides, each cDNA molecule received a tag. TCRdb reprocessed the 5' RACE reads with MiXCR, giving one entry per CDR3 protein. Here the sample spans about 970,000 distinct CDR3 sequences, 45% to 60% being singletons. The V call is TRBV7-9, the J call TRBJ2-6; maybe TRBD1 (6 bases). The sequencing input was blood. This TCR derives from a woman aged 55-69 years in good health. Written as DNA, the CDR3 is TGTGCCAGCAGCCCGCTCCAGGGGTGTGGGGCCAACGTCCTGACTTTC. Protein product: CASSPLQGCGANVLTF.